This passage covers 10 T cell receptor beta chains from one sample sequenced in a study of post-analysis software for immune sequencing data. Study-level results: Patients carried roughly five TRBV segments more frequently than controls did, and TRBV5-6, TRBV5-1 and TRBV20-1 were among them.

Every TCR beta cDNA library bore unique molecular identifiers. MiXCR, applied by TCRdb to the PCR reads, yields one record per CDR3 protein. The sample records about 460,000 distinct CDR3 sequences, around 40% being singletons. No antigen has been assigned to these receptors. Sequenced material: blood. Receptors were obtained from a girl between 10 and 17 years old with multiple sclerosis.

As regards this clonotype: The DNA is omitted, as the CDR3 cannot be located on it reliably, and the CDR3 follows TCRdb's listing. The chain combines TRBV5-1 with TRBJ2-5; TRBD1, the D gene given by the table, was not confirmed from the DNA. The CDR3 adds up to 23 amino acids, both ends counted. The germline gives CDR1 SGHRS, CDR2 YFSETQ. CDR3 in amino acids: CASSWRQGDSPLHFGNGTYEQYF.

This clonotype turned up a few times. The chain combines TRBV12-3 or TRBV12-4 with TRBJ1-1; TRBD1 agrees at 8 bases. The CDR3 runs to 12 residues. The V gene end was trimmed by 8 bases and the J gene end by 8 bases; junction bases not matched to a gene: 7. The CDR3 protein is CASWVYRGEAFF. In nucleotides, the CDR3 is TGTGCCAGCTGGGTTTACAGGGGGGAAGCTTTCTTT.

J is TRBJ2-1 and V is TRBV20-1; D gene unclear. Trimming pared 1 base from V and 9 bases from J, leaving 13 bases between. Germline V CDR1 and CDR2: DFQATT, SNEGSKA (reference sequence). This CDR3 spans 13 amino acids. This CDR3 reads CSARGVRGVEQFF. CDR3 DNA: TGCAGTGCTAGAGGTGTCCGAGGTGTTGAGCAGTTCTTC.

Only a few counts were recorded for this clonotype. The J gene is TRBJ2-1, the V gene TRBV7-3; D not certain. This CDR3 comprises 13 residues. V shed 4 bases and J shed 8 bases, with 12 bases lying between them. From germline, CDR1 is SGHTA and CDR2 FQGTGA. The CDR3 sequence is CASSSGSTDEQFF. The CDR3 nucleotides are TGTGCCAGCAGCTCCGGGTCCACAGATGAGCAGTTCTTC.

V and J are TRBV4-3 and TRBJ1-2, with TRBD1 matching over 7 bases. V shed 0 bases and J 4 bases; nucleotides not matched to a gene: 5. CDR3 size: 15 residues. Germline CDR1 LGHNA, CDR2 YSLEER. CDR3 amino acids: CASSQETGKAYGYTF. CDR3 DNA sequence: TGCGCCAGCAGCCAAGAGACAGGGAAAGCCTATGGCTACACCTTC.

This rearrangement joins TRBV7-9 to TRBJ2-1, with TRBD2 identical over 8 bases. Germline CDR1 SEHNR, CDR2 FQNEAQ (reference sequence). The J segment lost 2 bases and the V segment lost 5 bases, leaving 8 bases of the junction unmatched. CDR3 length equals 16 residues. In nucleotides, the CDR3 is TGTGCCAGCAGCCCGGGACTAGTTGAGGCCTACAATGAGCAGTTCTTC. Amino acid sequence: CASSPGLVEAYNEQFF.

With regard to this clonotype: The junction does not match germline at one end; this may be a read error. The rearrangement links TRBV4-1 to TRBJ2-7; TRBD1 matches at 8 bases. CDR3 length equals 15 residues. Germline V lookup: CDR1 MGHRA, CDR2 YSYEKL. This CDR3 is CASSQEDRGTYEQYF. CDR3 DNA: TGCGCCAGCAGTCAAGAAGACAGGGGAACCTACGAGCAGTACTTC.

CDR3 in amino acids: CASSQQGAQTDTQYF. The CDR3 DNA reads TGTGCCAGCAGCCAACAGGGGGCGCAGACAGATACGCAGTATTTT. The chain employs TRBV7-8 and TRBJ2-3, with 9 bases fitting TRBD1. Germline CDR1 and CDR2: SGHVS and FQNEAQ. The CDR3 length is 15 residues. After removal of 5 bases from V and 3 bases from J, the junction contained 6 bases not matched to a gene.

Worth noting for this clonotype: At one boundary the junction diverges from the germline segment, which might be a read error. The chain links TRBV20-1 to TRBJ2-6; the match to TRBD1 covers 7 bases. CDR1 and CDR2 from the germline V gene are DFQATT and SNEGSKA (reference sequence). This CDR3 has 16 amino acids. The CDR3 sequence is CSVSLDRSSGANVRTF. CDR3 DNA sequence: TGCAGTGTCTCCTTGGACAGGAGCTCTGGGGCCAACGTCCGGACTTTC.

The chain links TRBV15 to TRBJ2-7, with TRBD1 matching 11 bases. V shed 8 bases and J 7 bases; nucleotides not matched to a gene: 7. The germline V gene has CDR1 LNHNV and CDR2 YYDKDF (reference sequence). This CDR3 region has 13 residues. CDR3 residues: CATSGQGAREQYF. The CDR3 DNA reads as TGTGCCACCTCCGGACAGGGGGCGAGGGAGCAGTACTTC.